This T cell receptor beta chain was found in a study of CD8+CD57+ T cells in acquired aplastic anemia. In the study overall: Sorting CD4+ and CD8+ cells gave DNA averaging 3.2 ug.

Trimming removed 3 bases at V and 7 bases at J, with 9 bases between. From germline, CDR1 is LNHDA and CDR2 SQIVND (reference sequence). The CDR3 totals 12 residues. Study-level results: Comparison of patients with controls identified approximately 28 shared CD8+ CDR3 sequences. Simpson's diversity of CD8+ cells was not significantly different in patients compared with controls.

Genomic DNA constituted the template upon which TCR beta VDJ and CDR3 profiling was performed. MiXCR, applied by TCRdb to the reads, yields one record per CDR3 protein. Seen here are approximately 300,000 distinct CDR3 sequences, approximately 60% observed once, and the top ten hold roughly 1.2%. Remarks on this clonotype: Its antigen is not identified.

For sequencing, patients were chosen who had shown expansion of CD8+CD57+ cells by flow cytometry. The sequenced sample was sorted CD4+, CD8+, or CD8+CD57+ T cells (not recorded which) from PBMCs. The clonotype comes from a human donor with aplastic anemia. The chain recombines TRBV19 with TRBJ1-1, with D possibly being TRBD1 (5 bases). CDR3 nucleotide sequence: TGTGCCAGTAGTATCGGACACCTTGAAGCTTTCTTT. This encodes CASSIGHLEAFF.